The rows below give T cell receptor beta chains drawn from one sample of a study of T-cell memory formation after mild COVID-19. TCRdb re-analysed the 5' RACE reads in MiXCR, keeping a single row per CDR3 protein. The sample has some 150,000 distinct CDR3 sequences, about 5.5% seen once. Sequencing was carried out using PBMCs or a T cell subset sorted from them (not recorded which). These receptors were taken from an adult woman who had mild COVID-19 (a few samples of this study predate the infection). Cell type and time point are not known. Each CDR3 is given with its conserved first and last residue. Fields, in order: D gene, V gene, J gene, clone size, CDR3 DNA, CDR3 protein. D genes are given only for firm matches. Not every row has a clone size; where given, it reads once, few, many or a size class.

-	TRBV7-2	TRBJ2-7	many	TGTGCCAGCAGCTTAGAAGGCCGGAGTTACGAGCAGTACTTC	CASSLEGRSYEQYF
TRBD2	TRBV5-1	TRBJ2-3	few	TGCGCCAGCCGAGAGCCTTCGGGGGGGGCCGGCACAGATACGCAGTATTTT	CASREPSGGAGTDTQYF
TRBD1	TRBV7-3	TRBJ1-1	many	TGTGCCAGCAGCGCCGGGACAGGGAGGACTGAAGCTTTCTTT	CASSAGTGRTEAFF
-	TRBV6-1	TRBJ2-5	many	TGTGCCAGCAGTGAATATCGGGACACACTCCAAGAGACCCAGTACTTC	CASSEYRDTLQETQYF
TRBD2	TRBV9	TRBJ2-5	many	TGTGCCAGCAGCGTTGATAGCGGGATGGGGAAAGAGACCCAGTACTTC	CASSVDSGMGKETQYF
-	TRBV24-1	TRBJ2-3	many	TGTGCCACCAGTGATTTGGGCAGGAGCACAGATACGCAGTATTTT	CATSDLGRSTDTQYF
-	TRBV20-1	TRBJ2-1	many	TGCAGTACGGCCGGTAGGGGTAATACCTACAATGAGCAGTTCTTC	CSTAGRGNTYNEQFF
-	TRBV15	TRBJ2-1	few	TGTGCCACCAGCAGAGATCTCGGTCAGGGTGAGCAGTTCTTC	CATSRDLGQGEQFF
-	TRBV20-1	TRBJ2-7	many	TGCAGTGCTAGAGTCGGGGTCGGGGAGCAGTACTTC	CSARVGVGEQYF
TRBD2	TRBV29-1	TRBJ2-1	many	TGCAGGGTCATAGCGGGGGGTTACAATGAGCAGTTCTTC	CRVIAGGYNEQFF
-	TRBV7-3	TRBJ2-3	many	TGTGCCAGCAGCTTTTCGGGCGGCGGCACAGATACGCAGTATTTT	CASSFSGGGTDTQYF
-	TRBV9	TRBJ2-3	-	TGTGCCAGCAGCCCCGTCGGGGGGCTACGGGGCACAGATACGCAGTATTTT	CASSPVGGLRGTDTQYF
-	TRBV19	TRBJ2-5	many	TGTGCCAGTAGAGCGGGACAGCCCCAAGAGACCCAGTACTTC	CASRAGQPQETQYF
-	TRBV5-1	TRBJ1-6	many	TGCGCCAGCAGCTTAGCCAGGGATTCACCCCTCCACTTT	CASSLARDSPLHF
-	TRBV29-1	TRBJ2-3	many	TGCAGCGTGGACTATCACACAGATACGCAGTATTTT	CSVDYHTDTQYF
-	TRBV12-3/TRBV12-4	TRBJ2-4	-	TGTGCCAGCAGTTTAGCGACGAGGAGTCTGTCCAAAAACATTCAGTACTTC	CASSLATRSLSKNIQYF
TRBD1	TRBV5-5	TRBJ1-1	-	TGTGCCAGCAGCTTTAGTAACAGGGGAATTGGTGAAGCTTTCTTT	CASSFSNRGIGEAFF
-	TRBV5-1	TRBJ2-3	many	TGCGCCAGCAGCTTGGCAGCAGATACGCAGTATTTT	CASSLAADTQYF
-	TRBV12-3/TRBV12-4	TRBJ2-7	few	TGTGCCAGCAGTTTGGCAGGGGGGGGCGAGCAGTACTTC	CASSLAGGGEQYF
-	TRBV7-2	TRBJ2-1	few	TGTGCCAGCAGCTTAGTTTCCACCCTAGCCTACAATGAGCAGTTCTTC	CASSLVSTLAYNEQFF